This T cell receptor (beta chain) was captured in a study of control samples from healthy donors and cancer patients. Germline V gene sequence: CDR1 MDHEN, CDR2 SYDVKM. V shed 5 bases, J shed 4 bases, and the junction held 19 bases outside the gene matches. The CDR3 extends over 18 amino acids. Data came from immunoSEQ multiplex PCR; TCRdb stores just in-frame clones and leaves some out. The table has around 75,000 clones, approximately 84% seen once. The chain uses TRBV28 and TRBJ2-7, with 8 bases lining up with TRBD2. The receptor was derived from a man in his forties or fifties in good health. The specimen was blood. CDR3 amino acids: CASSGTSGTSPSEYEQYF. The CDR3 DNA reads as TGTGCCAGCAGTGGGACTTCCGGGACTAGTCCCTCCGAATACGAGCAGTACTTC.